This TCR beta chain was sequenced for a study of cytomegalovirus exposure and HLA in healthy donors. Study results and limitations: Cytomegalovirus-associated TCR beta chains were listed, numbering some 150. The classifier was said to identify cytomegalovirus status with high specificity and sensitivity. Subsequent analysis found a tendency for first-cohort TCR clusters to co-occur within the approximately 130 validation repertoires.

The CDR3 extends over 15 amino acids. The V and J ends lost 0 bases and 5 bases respectively, with 12 bases between them. Germline V gene sequence: CDR1 SGHTA, CDR2 FQGNSA. This clone is a singleton in its sample. Its antigen is currently unknown. Separate from the approximately 670-subject first cohort, the approximately 120-subject validation cohort was the one that the donors belonged to. Clones were read by immunoSEQ multiplex PCR, and TCRdb kept only the in-frame ones, dropping some. The table includes 150,000 to 200,000 clones, approximately 80% detected once. The chain combines TRBV7-2 with TRBJ2-3; maybe TRBD2 (5 bases). The sequence was obtained from a man between 18 and 29 years old in good health and CMV-seropositive. Sequenced sample: PBMCs. The DNA for the CDR3 is TGTGCCAGCAGCTTAGCGGGGAGAGGCGGAGATACGCAGTATTTT. It is translated as CASSLAGRGGDTQYF.